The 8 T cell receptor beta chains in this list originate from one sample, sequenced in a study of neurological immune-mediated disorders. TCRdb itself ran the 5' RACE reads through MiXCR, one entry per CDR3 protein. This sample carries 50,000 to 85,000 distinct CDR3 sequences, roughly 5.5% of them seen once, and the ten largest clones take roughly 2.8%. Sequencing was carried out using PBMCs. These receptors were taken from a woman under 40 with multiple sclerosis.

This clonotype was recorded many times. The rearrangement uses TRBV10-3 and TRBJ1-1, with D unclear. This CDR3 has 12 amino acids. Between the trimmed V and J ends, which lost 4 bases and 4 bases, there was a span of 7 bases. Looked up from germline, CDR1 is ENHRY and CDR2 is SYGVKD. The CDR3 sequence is CAISGFGTEAFF. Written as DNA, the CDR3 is TGTGCCATCAGTGGGTTCGGCACTGAAGCTTTCTTT.

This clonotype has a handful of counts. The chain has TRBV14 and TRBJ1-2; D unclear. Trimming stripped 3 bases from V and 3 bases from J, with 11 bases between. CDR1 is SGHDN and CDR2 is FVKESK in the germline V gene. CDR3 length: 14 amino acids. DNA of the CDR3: TGTGCCAGCAGCCACTCAAAAGCTGACTATGGCTACACCTTC. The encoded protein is CASSHSKADYGYTF.

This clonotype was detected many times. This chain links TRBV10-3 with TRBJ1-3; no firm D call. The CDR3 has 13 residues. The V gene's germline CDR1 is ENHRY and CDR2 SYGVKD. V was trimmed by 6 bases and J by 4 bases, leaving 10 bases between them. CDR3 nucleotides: TGTGCCATCAGCACCCAAGGAGGAAACACCATATATTTT. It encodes CAISTQGGNTIYF.

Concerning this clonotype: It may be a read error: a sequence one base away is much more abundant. The CDR3 DNA follows: TGTGCCAGCAGCGCGTCGCGGGCGCGATCCGCGTTCTTC. The encoded protein is CASSASRARSAFF. The V and J genes are TRBV3-1 and TRBJ2-1, with a possible D match to TRBD2 (5 bases). The CDR3 consists of 13 residues. Germline values: CDR1 LGHDT, CDR2 YNNKEL (reference sequence). Trimming took 5 bases from V and 15 from J, leaving 20 bases between them.

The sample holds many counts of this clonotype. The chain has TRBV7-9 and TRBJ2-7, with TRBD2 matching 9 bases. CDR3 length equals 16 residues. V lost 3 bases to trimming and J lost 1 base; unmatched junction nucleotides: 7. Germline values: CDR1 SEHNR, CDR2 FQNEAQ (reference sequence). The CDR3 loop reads CASSFPSGEASYEQYF. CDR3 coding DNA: TGTGCCAGCAGCTTCCCTAGCGGGGAGGCATCCTACGAGCAGTACTTC.

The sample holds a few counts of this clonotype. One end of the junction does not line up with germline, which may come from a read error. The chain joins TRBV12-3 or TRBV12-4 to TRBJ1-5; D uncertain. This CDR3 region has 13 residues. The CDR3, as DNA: TGTGCCAGCAGTTTGGAGTCCGGGCAGCCCCAGAATTTT. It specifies CASSLESGQPQNF.

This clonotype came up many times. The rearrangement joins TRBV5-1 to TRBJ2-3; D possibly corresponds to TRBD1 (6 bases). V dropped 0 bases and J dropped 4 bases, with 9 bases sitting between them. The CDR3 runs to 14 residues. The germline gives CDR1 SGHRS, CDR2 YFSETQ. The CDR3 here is CASSLGQVADTQYF. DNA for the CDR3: TGCGCCAGCAGCTTGGGACAGGTGGCAGATACGCAGTATTTT.

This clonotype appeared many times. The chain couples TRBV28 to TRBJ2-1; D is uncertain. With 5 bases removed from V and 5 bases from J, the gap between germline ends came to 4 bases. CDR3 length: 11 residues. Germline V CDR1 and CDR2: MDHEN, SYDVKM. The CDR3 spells CASSLDNEQFF. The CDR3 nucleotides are TGTGCCAGCAGTCTTGACAATGAGCAGTTCTTC.